Shown below are 27 T cell receptor beta chains from a single sample sequenced in a study of blood T cells in healthy people across ages. Then a second PCR, running about 6 to 12 cycles, was carried out with a sample-barcoded 5' primer and a J-beta primer mix. TCRdb re-called the 5' RACE reads through MiXCR, storing one row per CDR3 protein. The table lists roughly 700,000 distinct CDR3 sequences, about half of them singletons. Sequencing used blood. These receptors came from an older woman in good health.

This clonotype showed up many times. The chain recombines TRBV20-1 with TRBJ2-5; 8 bases line up with TRBD1. The trim removed 0 bases at V and 2 bases at J, leaving 2 bases unmatched. Germline CDR1 and CDR2: DFQATT and SNEGSKA (reference sequence). CDR3 size: 14 residues. This chain's CDR3 is CSARDRTGQETQYF. The CDR3 DNA reads TGCAGTGCTAGAGACAGGACAGGGCAAGAGACCCAGTACTTC.

The V gene is TRBV7-2, the J gene TRBJ1-2; 9 positions match TRBD1. The germline CDR1 and CDR2 sequences are SGHTA and FQGNSA. This CDR3 is built from 17 residues. V trimming: 2 bases; J trimming: 4 bases; junction bases outside the gene matches: 11. This chain's CDR3 is CASSLPRPGQGLYGYTF. CDR3 coding DNA: TGTGCCAGCAGCTTACCCCGGCCGGGACAGGGCCTCTATGGCTACACCTTC.

The chain is built from TRBV5-6 and TRBJ2-6; 9 nucleotides match TRBD1. The germline V gene encodes CDR1 SGHDT and CDR2 YYEEEE. This CDR3 has 20 amino acids. J lost 2 bases, V lost 4 bases, and 16 bases had no gene match. The CDR3 DNA reads TGTGCCAGCAGCGGAACGGGACAGGGCTCAGCCCTACCTGGGGCCAACGTCCTGACTTTC. Amino acid sequence: CASSGTGQGSALPGANVLTF.

This clonotype was counted between two and nine times. This sequence joins TRBV28 and TRBJ1-2; D gene uncertain. The germline V and J ends were trimmed by 6 bases and 5 bases, with 7 bases remaining between them. The CDR3 runs to 11 residues. Germline CDR1 reads MDHEN; CDR2 reads SYDVKM. In DNA form, the CDR3 reads TGTGCCAGCAGCTATCAGTATGGCTACACCTTC. Its protein product is CASSYQYGYTF.

This rearrangement joins TRBV20-1 to TRBJ2-1; TRBD2 aligns across 9 bases. This CDR3 is 16 amino acids long. V shed 4 bases, J shed 3 bases, and the junction held 10 bases outside the gene matches. Looked up from germline, CDR1 is DFQATT and CDR2 is SNEGSKA (reference sequence). CDR3 region: CSATRSSGKIYNEQFF. The CDR3 DNA follows: TGCAGTGCTACCAGGTCTAGCGGGAAAATCTACAATGAGCAGTTCTTC.

This clonotype was recorded a few times. The chain uses TRBV7-8 and TRBJ1-2; no definite D call. The CDR3 runs 13 residues. Trimming took off 3 bases at V and 2 bases at J, with 7 bases between the two ends. Looked up from germline, CDR1 is SGHVS and CDR2 is FQNEAQ. CDR3 sequence: CASSFQRNYGYTF. The DNA of the CDR3 is TGTGCCAGCAGCTTCCAGAGAAACTATGGCTACACCTTC.

In its sample, this clonotype was seen once. The chain uses TRBV7-2 and TRBJ1-4; D perhaps matches TRBD1 (6 bases). This CDR3 contains 20 residues. With 1 base removed from V and 3 bases from J, the gap between germline ends came to 24 bases. Per germline, CDR1 SGHTA and CDR2 FQGNSA. The CDR3 loop reads CASSLEVGGPVPFANEKLFF. CDR3 nucleotide sequence: TGTGCCAGCAGCTTAGAGGTTGGGGGGCCTGTGCCTTTTGCTAATGAAAAACTGTTTTTT.

The chain is built from TRBV7-3 and TRBJ1-2, with D unclear. Germline CDR1 is SGHTA and CDR2 is FQGTGA. The CDR3 runs 13 residues. V lost 6 bases, J lost 8 bases, and 16 bases lay in between. The CDR3 DNA follows: TGTGCCAGCAGTAAAAACCCGGCTGGAGGCTACACCTTC. As protein: CASSKNPAGGYTF.

This clonotype has more than one count but fewer than ten. The chain uses TRBV7-2 and TRBJ2-5, with 9 bases aligning to TRBD1. Germline CDR1 is SGHTA and CDR2 is FQGNSA. The CDR3 has 14 amino acids. The J segment lost 4 bases and the V segment lost 5 bases, leaving 5 bases of the junction unmatched. The CDR3 protein is CASSADRGRETQYF. In DNA, the CDR3 is TGTGCCAGCAGCGCCGACAGGGGGAGAGAGACCCAGTACTTC.

This clonotype was seen a few times. The gene calls are TRBV20-1 and TRBJ2-3; TRBD2 agrees at 12 bases. The ends lost 6 bases at V and 2 bases at J; junction bases unmatched: 3. Germline CDR1 is DFQATT and CDR2 is SNEGSKA (reference sequence). CDR3 length: 14 amino acids. The DNA for the CDR3 is TGCAGTGCCCTAGCGGGAGGGCCCACAGATACGCAGTATTTT. This encodes CSALAGGPTDTQYF.

The chain is built from TRBV28 and TRBJ2-3, with D perhaps TRBD1 (5 bases). Germline values: CDR1 MDHEN, CDR2 SYDVKM. CDR3 size: 13 residues. Trimming shortened V by 6 bases and J by 1 base, and 8 bases separated the two germline ends. The CDR3 spells CASRSTGTDTQYF. The DNA of the CDR3 is TGTGCCAGCAGGTCGACAGGCACAGATACGCAGTATTTT.

The gene calls are TRBV20-1 and TRBJ2-5, with D possibly matching TRBD2 (5 bases). The germline V gene encodes CDR1 DFQATT and CDR2 SNEGSKA (reference sequence). The CDR3 extends over 11 amino acids. V was shortened by 6 bases and J by 11 bases, with 16 bases between the two germline ends. The CDR3: CSAKLDNEQYF. The CDR3 DNA is TGCAGTGCCAAACTAGACAATGAGCAGTACTTC.

The rearrangement joins TRBV2 to TRBJ2-1; D may correspond to TRBD1 or TRBD2 (5 bases each). Germline V gene sequence: CDR1 SNHLY, CDR2 FYNNEI. The CDR3 runs 15 residues. Trimming cost V 6 bases and J 4 bases, with 16 bases left between them. The chain's CDR3 is CASSDDWDGYNEQFF. CDR3 DNA: TGTGCCAGCAGCGATGATTGGGACGGTTACAATGAGCAGTTCTTC.

This chain uses TRBV28 with TRBJ1-4; 8 bases are a match to TRBD1. Germline V gives CDR1 MDHEN, CDR2 SYDVKM. This CDR3 contains 14 residues. Trimming at V came to 7 bases and at J to 8 bases, leaving 9 bases not matched to a gene. The CDR3 sequence is CASTSTGEGEKLFF. In DNA, the CDR3 is TGTGCCAGCACCTCGACAGGGGAAGGGGAAAAACTGTTTTTT.

The chain carries TRBV4-3 and TRBJ2-6; no clear D. CDR1 and CDR2 (germline): LGHNA, YSLEER. V lost 0 bases to trimming and J lost 2 bases, with 8 bases between them. This CDR3 is built from 16 residues. The CDR3 nucleotides are TGCGCCAGCAGCCAAGATCTAGTGCCTGGGGCCAACGTCCTGACTTTC. Translated: CASSQDLVPGANVLTF.

The chain joins TRBV7-3 to TRBJ2-1; 9 nucleotides agree with TRBD2. V dropped 5 bases and J dropped 5; count of bases not matched to a gene: 7. The CDR3 extends over 15 amino acids. CDR1 and CDR2 from the germline V gene are SGHTA and FQGTGA. CDR3 loop: CASSQGASGNNEQFF. For the CDR3, the DNA is TGTGCCAGCAGCCAAGGTGCTAGCGGGAACAATGAGCAGTTCTTC.

V usage is TRBV7-2 and J usage is TRBJ2-1, with D unclear. Per germline, CDR1 SGHTA and CDR2 FQGNSA. V was shortened by 5 bases and J by 6 bases, with 11 bases between the two germline ends. The CDR3 length is 13 residues. CDR3 DNA sequence: TGTGCCAGCAGCCGATCCTACGTCAATGAGCAGTTCTTC. This codes for CASSRSYVNEQFF. Supplemented by reference TRBV7-2 and TRBJ2-1, the full variable domain reads GAGVSQSPSNKVTEKGKDVELRCDPISGHTALYWYRQSLGQGLEFLIYFQGNSAPDKSGLPSDRFSAERTGGSVSTLTIQRTQQEDSAVYLCASSRSYVNEQFFGPGTRLTVL.

The gene calls are TRBV2 and TRBJ2-1, with D possibly TRBD1 on 6 matching bases. V was clipped by 6 bases and J by 6 bases, with 6 bases between them. Germline V lookup: CDR1 SNHLY, CDR2 FYNNEI. The CDR3 is made up of 11 amino acids. CDR3 sequence (DNA): TGTGCCAGCAGGGACAGCAATGAGCAGTTCTTC. Translating gives CASRDSNEQFF.

This clonotype was seen only a few times. This chain links TRBV16 with TRBJ1-1; no clear D gene. The CDR3 is made up of 14 amino acids. The germline gives CDR1 KGHSY, CDR2 FQNENV. V dropped 4 bases and J dropped 5 bases, with 14 bases sitting between them. CDR3 nucleotides: TGTGCCAGCAGCCCATTCATAGGACGGACTGAAGCTTTCTTT. This sequence encodes CASSPFIGRTEAFF.

The sample holds a few counts of this clonotype. The chain combines TRBV9 with TRBJ1-6; no firm D call. The CDR3 length is 15 residues. In germline, CDR1 is SGDLS, CDR2 YYNGEE. V lost 0 bases, J lost 7 bases, and 11 bases lay in between. CDR3: CASSVAAGLNSPLHF. CDR3 bases: TGTGCCAGCAGCGTAGCAGCGGGCCTCAATTCACCCCTCCACTTT.

In DNA form, the CDR3 reads TGTGCCAGCAGTCTTCGGACTAGCGGGAGAGGCACAGATACGCAGTATTTT. This translates into CASSLRTSGRGTDTQYF. The rearrangement links TRBV27 to TRBJ2-3, with 13 bases matching TRBD2. Germline CDR1 is MNHEY and CDR2 is SMNVEV (reference sequence). The CDR3 totals 17 residues. V dropped 5 bases and J dropped 1; count of bases not matched to a gene: 6.

The chain has TRBV2 and TRBJ2-3, with 15 positions matching TRBD2. The CDR3 runs to 17 residues. From germline, CDR1 is SNHLY and CDR2 FYNNEI. V was clipped by 6 bases and J by 1 base; unmatched bases: 5. The CDR3 spells CASRGLAGGGGTDTQYF. The DNA for the CDR3 is TGTGCCAGCAGGGGACTAGCGGGAGGAGGTGGCACAGATACGCAGTATTTT.

Notes on this clonotype: A much larger clone differs from this one at a single base, so this may be a read error. The chain recombines TRBV30 with TRBJ2-7, with 8 nucleotides matching TRBD1. Germline V gene data show CDR1 as GTSNPN and CDR2 as SVGIG (reference sequence). V lost 3 bases to trimming and J lost 0 bases; unmatched junction nucleotides: 4. This CDR3 is 14 amino acids long. CDR3 sequence reads: CAWSRDRTSYEQYF. The CDR3 DNA is TGTGCCTGGAGCCGGGACAGGACCTCCTACGAGCAGTACTTC.

The chain recombines TRBV18 with TRBJ2-3; D is uncertain. Between the trimmed V and J ends, which lost 2 bases and 0 bases, there was a span of 6 bases. Germline V CDR1 and CDR2: KGHSH, LQKENI. The CDR3 spans 14 residues. The CDR3, as DNA: TGTGCCAGCTCACCAGAGCTCAGCACAGATACGCAGTATTTT. It codes for CASSPELSTDTQYF.

The CDR3 sequence: CSVDAAGGSDEQYF. The DNA for the CDR3 is TGCAGCGTTGATGCAGCGGGAGGATCCGACGAGCAGTACTTC. This chain connects TRBV29-1 to TRBJ2-1; 9 bases align to TRBD2. Judging by the DNA end, TRBJ2-7 fits better; the J call may be wrong. The CDR3 extends over 14 amino acids. The V gene's germline CDR1 is SQVTM and CDR2 ANQGSEA.

The chain links TRBV20-1 to TRBJ2-5, with TRBD2 as a possible D gene (6 bases). Germline V gives CDR1 DFQATT, CDR2 SNEGSKA (reference sequence). Between the trimmed V and J ends, which lost 3 bases and 11 bases, there was a span of 22 bases. CDR3 length: 14 amino acids. DNA of the CDR3: TGCAGTGCTAGCGGGAGTCAGGGCTACAATGAGCAGTACTTC. Protein: CSASGSQGYNEQYF.

This chain connects TRBV3-1 to TRBJ2-5; TRBD2 matches 7 bases. Germline V gives CDR1 LGHDT, CDR2 YNNKEL (reference sequence). The J segment lost 11 bases and the V segment lost 6 bases, leaving 18 bases of the junction unmatched. The CDR3 length is 15 residues. The CDR3 nucleotides are TGTGCCAGCAGTCCCGGACGAGCGGGACTCGTTGGGCAGTACTTC. Its protein product is CASSPGRAGLVGQYF.